The 26 T cell receptor beta chains given below trace back to one sample, sequenced in a study of tumor-infiltrating lymphocytes in oesophageal squamous cell carcinoma. MiXCR, run by TCRdb on the PCR reads, gives a single entry per CDR3 protein. The table lists about 15,000 distinct CDR3 sequences, around 50% of them singletons. The specimen sequenced was esophageal tumor tissue. These receptor sequences come from a male donor with esophageal squamous cell carcinoma.

This chain uses TRBV5-1 with TRBJ2-6, with a possible D match to TRBD1 (6 bases). The end of the DNA is better explained by TRBJ2-7, so the J call may be wrong. This CDR3 has 15 residues. Per germline, CDR1 SGHRS and CDR2 YFSETQ. CDR3 DNA sequence: TGCGCCAGCAGCAAGATCCCAGGGGAAAGTATCGAGCAGTACTTC. It is translated as CASSKIPGESIEQYF.

Details on this clonotype: Relative to the germline gene, one junction end is altered; a read error may explain this. The chain recombines TRBV6-1 with TRBJ2-1; TRBD2 is a possible D gene (5 bases). This CDR3 is 13 amino acids long. Germline CDR1 is MNHNS and CDR2 is SASEGT. The CDR3 nucleotides are TGTGCCAGCAGTGAGGAGGTATTTTCACCCCTCCACTTC. It translates to CASSEEVFSPLHF.

In this sample, this clonotype is medium-sized. The J gene is TRBJ1-1, the V gene TRBV6-1; no definite D call. The CDR3 is 12 residues long. V was clipped by 2 bases and J by 5 bases, with 6 bases between them. Germline values: CDR1 MNHNS, CDR2 SASEGT. CDR3 amino acids: CASSERWTEAFF. DNA for the CDR3: TGTGCCAGCAGTGAACGCTGGACTGAAGCTTTCTTT.

This clonotype was detected only a few times. The conserved phenylalanine or tryptophan is not found at the CDR3 terminus, so this likely reflects a read error. It is unclear where the CDR3 begins or ends on the DNA, so no DNA is shown, and the CDR3 is as TCRdb lists it. CDR3 amino acids: CASSLGPP. The chain combines TRBV7-2 with TRBJ2-1; the table assigns TRBD1, which was not confirmed against the DNA. Per germline, CDR1 SGHTA and CDR2 FQGNSA. The CDR3 is 8 amino acids long, termini counted.

The chain uses TRBV20-1 and TRBJ1-2; D unresolved. The better agreement between TRBJ2-7 and the DNA end casts doubt on the J call. The CDR3 length is 11 residues. Looked up from germline, CDR1 is DFQATT and CDR2 is SNEGSKA (reference sequence). This chain's CDR3 is CSARGWGEQYF. The CDR3 DNA sequence: TGCAGTGCTAGGGGGTGGGGAGAGCAGTACTTC.

This clonotype was observed a handful of times. Without the conserved terminal phenylalanine or tryptophan, this CDR3 likely stems from a read error. It is unclear where the CDR3 begins or ends on the DNA, so no DNA is shown, and the CDR3 is as TCRdb lists it. The V and J genes are TRBV10-2 and TRBJ2-5; the table's TRBD1 call for D was not verified on the DNA. The CDR3 is 17 amino acids long, termini counted. Looked up from germline, CDR1 is WSHSY and CDR2 is SAAADI. The CDR3 sequence is CASSESAGAQGGYTFGS.

This clonotype showed up just a few times. The chain carries TRBV7-2 and TRBJ2-2, with 11 nucleotides matching TRBD1. V gave up 5 bases and J gave up 6 bases; unmatched junction bases: 2. The germline V gene has CDR1 SGHTA and CDR2 FQGNSA. This CDR3 has 14 amino acids. The CDR3 is CASSLGQGAGELFF. Here the CDR3 DNA reads TGTGCCAGCAGCCTGGGACAGGGGGCCGGGGAGCTGTTTTTT.

This clonotype has only one observation. The rearrangement links TRBV7-8 to TRBJ2-3, with D possibly being TRBD2 (5 bases). The end of the DNA fits TRBJ2-5 better, so the J call may be wrong. Germline V gives CDR1 SGHVS, CDR2 FQNEAQ. This CDR3 has 14 amino acids. CDR3: CASSPPRGSETQYF. The CDR3 DNA follows: TGTGCCAGCAGCCCGCCCCGGGGTAGCGAGACCCAGTACTTC.

Concerning this clonotype itself: The limits of the CDR3 on the DNA are not certain, so only TCRdb's listed CDR3 is given. The chain has TRBV30 and TRBJ2-6. Inclusive of both ends, the CDR3 amounts to 13 amino acids. Germline V lookup: CDR1 GTSNPN, CDR2 SVGIG (reference sequence). CDR3 protein: CAWSGQLWLHLRF.

The rearrangement links TRBV12-5 to TRBJ2-3, with a tentative D call TRBD2 (6 bases). Trimming shortened V by 6 bases and J by 4 bases, and 8 bases separated the two germline ends. Germline V gives CDR1 LGHNT, CDR2 FRNRAP. The CDR3 contains 12 residues. The CDR3, as DNA: TGTGCTAGTGGGGAGGGGTCAGATACGCAGTATTTT. This codes for CASGEGSDTQYF.

The table lists this clonotype with many counts. A read error may explain this, as a much larger clone is one base away. CDR3 in amino acids: CAIRGGTGVTGELYF. Here the CDR3 DNA reads TGTGCCATCCGCGGGGGCACAGGGGTCACCGGGGAGCTGTATTTT. V gene TRBV10-3 combines with J gene TRBJ2-3, with D possibly called TRBD1 or TRBD2 (7 bases each). This CDR3 has 15 residues. Germline CDR1 reads ENHRY; CDR2 reads SYGVKD. V shed 8 bases and J shed 14 bases, with 29 bases lying between them.

The V gene is TRBV7-2, the J gene TRBJ1-1; D is ambiguous. The end of the DNA fits TRBJ1-3 better, so the J call may be wrong. The CDR3 totals 16 residues. The germline V gene encodes CDR1 SGHTA and CDR2 FQGNSA. This CDR3 is CASSLVWVGSGNTIYF. CDR3 bases: TGTGCCAGCAGCTTAGTTTGGGTAGGGTCTGGAAACACCATATATTTT.

This clonotype was observed a single time. The rearrangement links TRBV7-2 to TRBJ2-6; 9 bases align to TRBD2. Gene TRBJ2-5 matches the end of the DNA better, so the J call may be wrong. The CDR3 covers 15 residues. In germline, CDR1 is SGHTA, CDR2 FQGNSA. In DNA form, the CDR3 reads TGTGCCAGCAGCTTTTATAGCGGGGGACAAGAGACCCAGTACTTC. Its protein is CASSFYSGGQETQYF.

This clonotype was counted at least ten times. The chain recombines TRBV5-1 with TRBJ2-5; 7 bases are a match to TRBD1. The CDR3 runs 15 residues. V lost 4 bases to trimming and J lost 11 bases; unmatched junction nucleotides: 17. The germline gives CDR1 SGHRS, CDR2 YFSETQ. As DNA, the CDR3 is TGCGCCAGCAGCCCGGGACAGTCGCCATACAATGAGCAGTACTTC. Protein sequence: CASSPGQSPYNEQYF.

The J gene is TRBJ2-1, the V gene TRBV7-2; D is ambiguous. V shed 1 base and J shed 6 bases, with 10 bases lying between them. Germline V lookup: CDR1 SGHTA, CDR2 FQGNSA. The CDR3 has 14 amino acids. CDR3 region: CASSLGWLSNEQFF. Written as DNA, the CDR3 is TGTGCCAGCAGCTTAGGTTGGCTCTCCAATGAGCAGTTCTTC.

The rearrangement links TRBV7-2 to TRBJ2-5; 8 nucleotides match TRBD1. The assigned J gene may be wrong: the sequence end matches TRBJ2-7 better. CDR1 and CDR2 from the germline V gene are SGHTA and FQGNSA. The CDR3 is 14 amino acids. CDR3 coding DNA: TGTGCCAGCAGCTTCGGACAGGGCTTATACGAGCAGTACTTC. Translated, it gives CASSFGQGLYEQYF.

This chain uses TRBV11-1 with TRBJ2-4; the match to TRBD2 covers 14 bases. The J call may be wrong; the DNA end is better matched by TRBJ2-5. Germline loops: CDR1 SGHAT, CDR2 FQDESV (reference sequence). This CDR3 spans 16 amino acids. DNA of the CDR3: TGTGCCAGCAGCCAAGGACTAGCGGGGGGCCAAGAGACCCAGTACTTC. Its protein product is CASSQGLAGGQETQYF.

The chain has TRBV7-2 and TRBJ2-5; unclear D gene. The germline gives CDR1 SGHTA, CDR2 FQGNSA. The CDR3 consists of 14 residues. The V and J ends lost 0 bases and 1 base respectively, with 6 bases between them. CDR3 sequence: CASSLAATQETQYF. The CDR3 coding sequence is TGTGCCAGCAGCTTAGCAGCCACCCAAGAGACCCAGTACTTC.

J is TRBJ2-3 and V is TRBV3-1; 7 nucleotides agree with TRBD2. Germline V gives CDR1 LGHDT, CDR2 YNNKEL (reference sequence). The CDR3 runs to 12 residues. V shed 1 base and J 14 bases; nucleotides not matched to a gene: 6. CDR3 DNA: TGTGCCAGCAGCCAAGTGGGGGGGGAGCTGTATTTT. This encodes CASSQVGGELYF.

The table lists this clonotype with many counts. The rearrangement joins TRBV19 to TRBJ2-5; tentative D call: TRBD2 (5 bases). There are 14 residues in the CDR3. Germline-derived CDR1 and CDR2 are LNHDA and SQIVND (reference sequence). V was pared by 1 base and J by 4 bases, with 10 bases between. CDR3 sequence: CASSIGLGRETQYF. In nucleotides, the CDR3 is TGTGCCAGTAGTATAGGCCTAGGGAGAGAGACCCAGTACTTC.

The chain carries TRBV7-6 and TRBJ2-2; 9 nucleotides match TRBD1. The CDR3 has 15 residues. Germline V gene sequence: CDR1 SGHVS, CDR2 FNYEAQ. J was trimmed by 5 bases and V by 6 bases; bases with no gene match: 7. CDR3: CASRSGTGSTGELFF. The CDR3, as DNA: TGTGCCAGCAGATCCGGGACAGGGTCGACCGGGGAGCTGTTTTTT.

The V and J genes are TRBV28 and TRBJ1-5; TRBD1 might be the D (5 bases). CDR3 length equals 13 residues. V gave up 5 bases and J gave up 6 bases, with 11 bases separating them. The germline gives CDR1 MDHEN, CDR2 SYDVKM. This CDR3 reads CASSPQGSQPQHF. In nucleotides, the CDR3 is TGTGCCAGCAGTCCCCAGGGAAGTCAGCCCCAGCATTTT.

This clonotype was observed at least ten times. The V and J genes are TRBV19 and TRBJ2-1; D uncertain. The J call may be wrong; the DNA end is better matched by TRBJ2-7. Germline V lookup: CDR1 LNHDA, CDR2 SQIVND (reference sequence). The CDR3 consists of 13 residues. The chain's CDR3 is CASSKTAIYEQYF. The CDR3, as DNA: TGTGCCAGTAGTAAGACGGCTATCTACGAGCAGTACTTC.

The chain has TRBV4-2 and TRBJ1-2; the match to TRBD1 covers 7 bases. This CDR3 has 12 amino acids. Germline lookup yields CDR1 LGHNA and CDR2 YNFKEQ. The V and J ends lost 5 bases and 6 bases, in that order; junction bases with no gene match: 3. DNA for the CDR3: TGTGCCAGCAGCGACAGGGACAATGGCTACACCTTC. It codes for CASSDRDNGYTF.

This rearrangement joins TRBV28 to TRBJ1-2; D is possibly TRBD1 (5 bases). CDR3 length equals 14 residues. The germline V gene encodes CDR1 MDHEN and CDR2 SYDVKM. Trimming took off 5 bases at V and 4 bases at J, with 14 bases between the two ends. CDR3 loop: CASSLLQAFYGYTF. The CDR3 nucleotides are TGTGCCAGCAGTCTATTACAGGCGTTCTATGGCTACACCTTC.

This clonotype is labeled as medium-sized. This chain links TRBV28 with TRBJ2-5, with D perhaps TRBD1 (6 bases). Germline V CDR1 and CDR2: MDHEN, SYDVKM. V lost 5 bases to trimming and J lost 5 bases, with 21 bases between them. The CDR3 is made up of 16 amino acids. The CDR3 bases are TGTGCCAGCAGTCCGACCGGGACATACAACTCCGAGACCCAGTACTTC. Protein product: CASSPTGTYNSETQYF.